Listed below are T cell receptor beta chains from one sample, sequenced in a study of Graves' ophthalmopathy and Graves' hyperthyroidism. In TCRdb, the multiplex PCR reads were re-called with MiXCR into one record per CDR3 protein. The repertoire holds roughly 480,000 distinct CDR3 sequences, with about an eighth as singletons. The specimen was blood. The receptors shown here come from a woman younger than 45 with Graves' ophthalmopathy. CDR3s include the opening cysteine and the closing phenylalanine or tryptophan. The D gene is left open where the match is weak. Clone size, where shown, is once, few, many, or a class for clones that have expanded.

V: TRBV2; J: TRBJ1-3; size: NA; length: 16; D: NA; DNA: TGTGCCAGCAGTGGACACCTTGCTTACTCTGGAAACACCATATATTTT; CDR3: CASSGHLAYSGNTIYF
V: TRBV11-1; J: TRBJ2-2; size: NA; length: 16; D: TRBD2; DNA: TGTGCCAGCAGCCCCGGACTAGCTACCCGCACCGGGGAGCTGTTTTTT; CDR3: CASSPGLATRTGELFF
V: TRBV27; J: TRBJ2-2; size: many; length: 16; D: NA; DNA: TGTGCCAGCAGCCTCCGTCAGGGGCTGAACACCGGGGAGCTGTTTTTT; CDR3: CASSLRQGLNTGELFF
V: TRBV24-1; J: TRBJ1-1; size: many; length: 13; D: NA; DNA: TGTGCCACCAGGGGAGGAGGGGACACTGAAGCTTTCTTT; CDR3: CATRGGGDTEAFF
V: TRBV12-5; J: TRBJ1-6; size: many; length: 15; D: NA; DNA: TGTGCTAGTGGGGAAGAGCTCTCCTATAATTCACCCCTCCACTTT; CDR3: CASGEELSYNSPLHF
V: TRBV6-1; J: TRBJ2-4; size: many; length: 15; D: TRBD1; DNA: TGTGCCAGCAGGCCCCCGGGACAGCCAAAAAACATTCAGTACTTC; CDR3: CASRPPGQPKNIQYF
V: TRBV7-9; J: TRBJ2-5; size: many; length: 16; D: TRBD2; DNA: TGTGCCAGCAGCTCGCCCACGGGACTAGCAGGAGAGACCCAGTACTTC; CDR3: CASSSPTGLAGETQYF
V: TRBV30; J: TRBJ1-1; size: few; length: 14; D: TRBD1; DNA: TGTGCCTGGAGTCGGGGACAGGGGTGGACTGAAGCTTTCTTT; CDR3: CAWSRGQGWTEAFF
V: TRBV19; J: TRBJ1-1; size: NA; length: 13; D: NA; DNA: TGTGCCAGTAGTATTACAGCGGACACTGAAGCTTTCTTT; CDR3: CASSITADTEAFF
V: TRBV30; J: TRBJ2-7; size: few; length: 12; D: NA; DNA: TGTGCCTGGAGTTCAGAGGCCTACGAGCAGTACTTC; CDR3: CAWSSEAYEQYF
V: TRBV7-6; J: TRBJ2-5; size: many; length: 18; D: TRBD2; DNA: TGTGCCAGCAGCGCGGGACTAGCGGGGGGGCCGGGATATGAGACCCAGTACTTC; CDR3: CASSAGLAGGPGYETQYF
V: TRBV6-1; J: TRBJ1-5; size: few; length: 15; D: NA; DNA: TGTGCCAGCAGACTGGACGGTCGGGCCAATCAGCCCCAGCATTTT; CDR3: CASRLDGRANQPQHF
V: TRBV6-5; J: TRBJ1-5; size: many; length: 12; D: NA; DNA: TGTGCCAGCAGTTTTCAGTACCAGCCCCAGCATTTT; CDR3: CASSFQYQPQHF
V: TRBV20-1; J: TRBJ1-2; size: few; length: 13; D: NA; DNA: TGCAGTGCTAGACCTCCTGACGACTATGGCTACACCTTC; CDR3: CSARPPDDYGYTF
V: TRBV9; J: TRBJ2-3; size: NA; length: 16; D: NA; DNA: TGTGCCAGCAGCGTAGCTGCTGGGAGAAGCACAGATACGCAGTATTTT; CDR3: CASSVAAGRSTDTQYF
V: TRBV3-1; J: TRBJ1-2; size: many; length: 15; D: NA; DNA: TGTGCCAGCAGCCAAGCACTGGGTACAAACTATGGCTACACCTTC; CDR3: CASSQALGTNYGYTF
V: TRBV12-3/TRBV12-4; J: TRBJ1-2; size: many; length: 14; D: NA; DNA: TGTGCCAGCAGCTACAGAGATGACATACGCAACTACACCTTC; CDR3: CASSYRDDIRNYTF
V: TRBV2; J: TRBJ2-5; size: many; length: 15; D: NA; DNA: TGTGCCAGCAGTGAAGGGGCAGTGTACCAAGAGACCCAGTACTTC; CDR3: CASSEGAVYQETQYF
V: TRBV5-1; J: TRBJ1-1; size: NA; length: 14; D: NA; DNA: TGCGCCAGCAGCAGCCCGACGGGTTCGACTGAAGCTTTCTTT; CDR3: CASSSPTGSTEAFF
V: TRBV7-2; J: TRBJ2-5; size: many; length: 14; D: NA; DNA: TGTGCCAGCAGCTTATACGGAGGGGGAGAGACCCAGTACTTC; CDR3: CASSLYGGGETQYF
V: TRBV20-1; J: TRBJ2-5; size: many; length: 14; D: TRBD2; DNA: TGCAGTGCTAGGACCGGGAGGGGCCATGAGACCCAGTACTTC; CDR3: CSARTGRGHETQYF